This T cell receptor (beta chain) was sequenced during a study of CD4 T cells in relation to SARS-CoV-2 and coronaviruses. Study context: After roughly 11 days of antigen culture, PBMC TCR beta CDR3s were sequenced. The negative reference was HIV-1 Nef peptide pool or peptide-free culture.

This CDR3 contains 14 residues. Germline-derived CDR1 and CDR2 are MGHDK and SYGVNS. After removal of 8 bases from V and 2 bases from J, the junction contained 6 bases not matched to a gene. Concerning this clone itself: Its antigen is not known.

Some clones are missing from TCRdb's copy, which holds only in-frame ones; the method was immunoSEQ multiplex PCR. Here the sample spans some 30,000 clones, about 75% being singletons. Unexposed donor CD4+ T cells date from about 2010-2019, before the COVID-19 pandemic. Isolation of CD4+ T cells took place after about 9 days in culture. Unexposed-donor CD4+ T cells were probed with SARS-CoV-2 S/N and four cold-coronavirus spikes, cells permitting. PBMCs were plated at roughly 2 million per well in IL-2-containing medium. This sequence was found in a human donor in good health. The sample comprised CD4+ T cells from PBMCs, cultured in vitro. This sequence joins TRBV25-1 and TRBJ1-2; 9 nucleotides match TRBD1. CDR3: CASQPGQGNYGYTF. The CDR3 DNA is TGTGCCAGCCAACCGGGACAGGGAAACTATGGCTACACCTTC.